The present T cell receptor (beta chain) was sequenced within a study of blood T cell repertoires in COVID-19. Turning to the study itself: T cells, B-cell-depleted T cells, or PBMCs provided the cDNA or gDNA that served as material.

With respect to this clone: One end of the junction does not line up with germline, which may come from a read error.

Per the original data handling: Reference gene primer amplification gave nucleated cell count estimates. Profiling relied on immunoSEQ multiplex PCR, and the TCRdb table lists in-frame clones only, not all of them. The V and J calls and clone size are taken from that table; D and trimming were inferred from the DNA. The sample includes about 310,000 clones, around 90% of them seen just once. Each participant's cohort was designated according to participant-reported clinical history. Donors in Cohort 3 counted as recovered after two negative PCRs, clearance, or symptom resolution. Sequenced sample: PBMCs or T cells enriched from blood (not recorded which). The sequence came from a man aged 60 to 69 who had recovered from COVID-19.

The CDR3 nucleotides are TGTGCCAGCAGATTAGGACTAGCAAAGGATACGCAGTATTTT. Its protein is CASRLGLAKDTQYF. V is TRBV7-2 and J is TRBJ2-3; TRBD2 aligns across 8 bases. The CDR3 covers 14 residues. The germline CDR1 and CDR2 sequences are SGHTA and FQGNSA.